This T cell receptor beta chain was captured by sequencing in a study of shared clonotypes between healthy human individuals. Findings and caveats of the study: Rarefaction demonstrated incomplete sorted-subset sequencing despite large depth.

With respect to this clone: The antigen is unknown.

The test was conducted at deep level. Here immunoSEQ multiplex PCR was the method, and the copy in TCRdb shows in-frame clones only, minus some. The sample includes some 2 million clones, about 95% of them seen just once. The origin of this receptor is a man between 18 and 35 years old in good health. The source material was naive CD4+ T cells sorted from blood. The subset denotes: CD45RA+ positively selected.

The CDR3 here is CASLGPSNYGYTF. CDR3 DNA sequence: TGCGCCAGCCTAGGCCCCTCTAACTATGGCTACACCTTC. V gene TRBV10-2 combines with J gene TRBJ1-2; D is unresolved. CDR1 WSHSY and CDR2 SAAADI come from the germline V gene. V dropped 8 bases and J dropped 0 bases, with 10 bases sitting between them. This CDR3 region has 13 residues.